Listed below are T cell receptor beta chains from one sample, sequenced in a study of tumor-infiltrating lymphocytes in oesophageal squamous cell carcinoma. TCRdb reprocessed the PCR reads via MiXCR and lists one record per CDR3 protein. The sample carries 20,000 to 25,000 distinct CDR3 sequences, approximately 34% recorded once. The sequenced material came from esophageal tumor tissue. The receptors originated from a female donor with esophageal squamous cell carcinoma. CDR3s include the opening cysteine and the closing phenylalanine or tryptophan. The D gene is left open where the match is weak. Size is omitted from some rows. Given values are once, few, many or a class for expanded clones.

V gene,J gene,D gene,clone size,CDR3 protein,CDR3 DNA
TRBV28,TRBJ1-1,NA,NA,CASSLGGAGNTEAFF,TGTGCCAGCAGTTTAGGAGGGGCCGGGAACACTGAAGCTTTCTTT
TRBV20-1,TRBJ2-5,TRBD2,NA,CSAYNREGGRQETQYF,TGCAGTGCTTATAATCGGGAGGGCGGGAGGCAAGAGACCCAGTACTTC
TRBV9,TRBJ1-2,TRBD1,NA,CASSVGDSSNYGYTF,TGTGCCAGCAGCGTAGGGGACAGTTCGAACTATGGCTACACCTTC
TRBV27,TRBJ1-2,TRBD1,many,CASSPQGTSYGYTF,TGTGCCAGCAGCCCACAGGGGACCTCCTATGGCTACACCTTC
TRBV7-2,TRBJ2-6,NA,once,CASSPPAGANVLTF,TGTGCCAGCAGCCCCCCTGCTGGGGCCAACGTCCTGACTTTC
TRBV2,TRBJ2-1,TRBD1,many,CASRRDRGSYNEQFF,TGTGCCAGCAGGAGGGACAGGGGGTCCTACAATGAGCAGTTCTTC
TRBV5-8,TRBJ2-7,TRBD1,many,CASSQDRAYEQYF,TGTGCCAGCAGCCAGGACAGGGCCTACGAGCAGTACTTC
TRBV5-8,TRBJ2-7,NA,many,CASSLGQGEQYF,TGTGCCAGCAGCCTGGGTCAGGGCGAGCAGTACTTC
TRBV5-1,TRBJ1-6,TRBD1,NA,CASSFGTADNSPLHF,TGCGCCAGCAGCTTCGGGACAGCAGATAATTCACCCCTCCACTTC
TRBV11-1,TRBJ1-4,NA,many,CASSKEGRNEKLFF,TGTGCCAGCAGCAAAGAGGGGAGAAATGAAAAACTGTTTTTT
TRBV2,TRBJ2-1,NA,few,CASSEAGGNEQFF,TGTGCCAGCAGTGAAGCGGGCGGGAATGAGCAGTTCTTC
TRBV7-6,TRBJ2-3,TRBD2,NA,CASSLASLAGASSTDTQYF,TGTGCCAGCAGCTTAGCGTCACTAGCGGGGGCATCTAGCACAGATACGCAGTATTTT
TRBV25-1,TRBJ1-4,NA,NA,CASSEGTSGAEKLFF,TGTGCCAGCAGTGAAGGGACCTCGGGGGCCGAAAAACTGTTTTTT
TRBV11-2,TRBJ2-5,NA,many,CASSLDAETQYF,TGTGCCAGCAGCTTAGACGCAGAGACCCAGTACTTC
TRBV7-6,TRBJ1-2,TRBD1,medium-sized,CASSPYDRANYGYTF,TGTGCCAGCAGCCCCTACGACAGGGCAAACTATGGCTACACCTTC
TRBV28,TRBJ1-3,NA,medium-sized,CATNAGYKGNTIYF,TGTGCCACCAACGCAGGGTACAAAGGAAACACCATATATTTT
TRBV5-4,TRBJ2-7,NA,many,CASSLAQGGLGDNEQYF,TGTGCCAGCAGCTTGGCGCAGGGTGGGTTGGGAGATAACGAGCAGTACTTC
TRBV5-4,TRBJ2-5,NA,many,CASSLQLAGETQYF,TGTGCCAGCAGCTTACAACTAGCTGGAGAGACCCAGTACTTC
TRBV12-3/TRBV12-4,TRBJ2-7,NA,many,CASSERNTISEQYF,TGTGCCAGCAGTGAGCGGAACACCATATCCGAGCAGTACTTC
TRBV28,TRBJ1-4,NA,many,CASSLVGNEKLFF,TGTGCCAGCAGTTTAGTGGGAAATGAAAAACTGTTTTTT
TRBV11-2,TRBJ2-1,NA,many,CASSFSRSSYNEQFF,TGTGCCAGCAGCTTCTCGCGGAGCTCCTACAATGAGCAGTTCTTC
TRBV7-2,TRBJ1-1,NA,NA,CASTLRIMNTEAFF,TGTGCCAGCACCCTACGTATAATGAACACTGAAGCTTTCTTT
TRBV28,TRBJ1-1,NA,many,CASSFTEAFF,TGTGCCAGCAGTTTTACTGAAGCTTTCTTT
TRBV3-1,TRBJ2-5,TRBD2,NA,CASRLAGVTETQYF,TGTGCCAGCAGGTTAGCGGGAGTGACAGAGACCCAGTACTTC
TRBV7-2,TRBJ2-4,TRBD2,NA,CASSSSRGSFDEQYF,TGTGCCAGCAGCTCCTCTCGCGGGAGTTTCGATGAGCAGTACTTC
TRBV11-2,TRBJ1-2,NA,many,CASSLATDGYTF,TGTGCCAGCAGCCTCGCGACGGATGGCTACACCTTC
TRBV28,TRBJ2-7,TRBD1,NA,CASSYLGRGRYEQYF,TGTGCCAGCAGCTATTTGGGCAGGGGGCGATACGAGCAGTACTTC
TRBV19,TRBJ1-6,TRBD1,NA,CASSKGQDNSPLHF,TGTGCCAGTAGTAAGGGACAGGATAATTCACCCCTCCACTTT